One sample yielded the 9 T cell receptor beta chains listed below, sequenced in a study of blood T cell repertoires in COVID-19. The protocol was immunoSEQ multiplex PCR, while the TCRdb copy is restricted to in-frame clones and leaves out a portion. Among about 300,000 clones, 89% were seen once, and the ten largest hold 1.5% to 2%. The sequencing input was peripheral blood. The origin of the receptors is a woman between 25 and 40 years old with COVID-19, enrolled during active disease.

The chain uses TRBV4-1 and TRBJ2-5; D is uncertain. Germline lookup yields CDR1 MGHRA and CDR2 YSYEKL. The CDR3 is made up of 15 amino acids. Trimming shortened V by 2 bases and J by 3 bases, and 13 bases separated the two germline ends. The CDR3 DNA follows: TGCGCCAGCAGCCAAAGTACGAGATTGGAAGAGACCCAGTACTTC. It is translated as CASSQSTRLEETQYF.

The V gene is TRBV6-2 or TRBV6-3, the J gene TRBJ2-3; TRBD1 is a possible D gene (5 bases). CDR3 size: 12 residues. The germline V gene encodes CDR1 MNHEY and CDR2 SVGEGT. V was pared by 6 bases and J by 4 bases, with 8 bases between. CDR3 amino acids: CASSAGPDTQYF. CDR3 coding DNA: TGTGCCAGCAGCGCAGGGCCAGATACGCAGTATTTT.

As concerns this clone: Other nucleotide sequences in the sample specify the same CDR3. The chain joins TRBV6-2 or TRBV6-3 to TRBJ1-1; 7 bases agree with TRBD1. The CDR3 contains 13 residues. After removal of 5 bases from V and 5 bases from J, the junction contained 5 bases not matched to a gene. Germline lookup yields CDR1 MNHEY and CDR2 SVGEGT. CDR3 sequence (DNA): TGTGCCAGCAGTCCGACAGGGTGGACTGAAGCTTTCTTT. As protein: CASSPTGWTEAFF.

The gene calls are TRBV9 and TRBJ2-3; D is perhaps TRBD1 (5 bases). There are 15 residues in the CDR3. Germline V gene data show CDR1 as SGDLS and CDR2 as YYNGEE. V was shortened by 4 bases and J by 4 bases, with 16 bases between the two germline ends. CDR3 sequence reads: CASSQGGILADTQYF. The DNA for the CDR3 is TGTGCCAGCAGCCAGGGCGGAATCCTCGCAGATACGCAGTATTTT.

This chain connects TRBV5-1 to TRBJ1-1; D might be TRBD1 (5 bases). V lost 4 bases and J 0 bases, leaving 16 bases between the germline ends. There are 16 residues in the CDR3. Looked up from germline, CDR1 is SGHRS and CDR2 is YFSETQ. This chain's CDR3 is CASSTSRDSMNTEAFF. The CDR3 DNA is TGCGCCAGCAGCACCTCGCGAGACAGCATGAACACTGAAGCTTTCTTT.

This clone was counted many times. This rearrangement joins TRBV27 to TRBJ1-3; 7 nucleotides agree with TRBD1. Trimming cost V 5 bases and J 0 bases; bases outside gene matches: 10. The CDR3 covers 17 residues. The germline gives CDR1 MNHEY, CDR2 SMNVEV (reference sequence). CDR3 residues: CASSPYRQGLSGNTIYF. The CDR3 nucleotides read TGTGCCAGCAGTCCCTATCGACAGGGACTCTCTGGAAACACCATATATTTT.

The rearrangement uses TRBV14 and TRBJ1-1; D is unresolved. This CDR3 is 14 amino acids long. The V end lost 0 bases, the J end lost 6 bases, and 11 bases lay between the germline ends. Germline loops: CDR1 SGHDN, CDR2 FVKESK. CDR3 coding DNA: TGTGCCAGCAGCCAAGACTTTCTTGGCTCTGAAGCTTTCTTT. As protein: CASSQDFLGSEAFF.

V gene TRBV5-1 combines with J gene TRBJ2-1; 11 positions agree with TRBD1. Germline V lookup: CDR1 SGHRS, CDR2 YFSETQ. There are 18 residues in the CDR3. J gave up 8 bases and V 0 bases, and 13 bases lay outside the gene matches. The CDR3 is CASSLEGQGAIASDEQFF. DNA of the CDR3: TGCGCCAGCAGCTTGGAAGGACAGGGGGCCATCGCAAGCGATGAGCAGTTCTTC.

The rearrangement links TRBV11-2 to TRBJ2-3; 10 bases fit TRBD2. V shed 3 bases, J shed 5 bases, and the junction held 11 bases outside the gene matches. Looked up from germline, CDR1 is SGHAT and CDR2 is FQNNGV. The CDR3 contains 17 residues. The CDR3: CASSFLGLAGAGDTQYF. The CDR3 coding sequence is TGTGCCAGCAGCTTCTTAGGGCTAGCGGGGGCCGGAGATACGCAGTATTTT.